Listed below are T cell receptor beta chains from one sample, sequenced in a study of radiotherapy plus CTLA-4 blockade in lung cancer. Method: immunoSEQ multiplex PCR; TCRdb's copy keeps in-frame clones and lacks some. The sample includes about 48,000 clones, more than 75% of them seen just once. The sequencing used peripheral blood, collected from a patient treated with radiotherapy plus ipilimumab. These receptors originate from a human donor with non-small cell lung cancer who had stable disease on radiotherapy plus ipilimumab. CDR3s include the opening cysteine and the closing phenylalanine or tryptophan. A D gene is named only where the DNA matches it firmly.

j_call	v_call	d_call	cdr3_aa	cdr3_nt
TRBJ2-3	TRBV15	TRBD2	CATSRDRGGGGLAGTPFIRDTQYF	TGTGCCACCAGCAGAGATCGTGGAGGGGGCGGACTAGCGGGAACCCCTTTCATTCGGGATACGCAGTATTTT
TRBJ2-7	TRBV19	.	CASSMRGEQYF	TGTGCCAGTAGTATGCGGGGCGAGCAGTACTTC
TRBJ2-7	TRBV28	TRBD2	CASSPAPGLAGPTYEQYF	TGTGCCAGCAGTCCAGCCCCGGGACTAGCGGGACCGACCTACGAGCAGTACTTC
TRBJ2-2	TRBV5-1	.	CASPNEGTGELFF	TGCGCCAGCCCCAATGAGGGCACCGGGGAGCTGTTTTTT
TRBJ2-7	TRBV27	.	CASSFSGLTSTYEQYF	TGTGCCAGCAGTTTCTCTGGACTAACTTCAACCTACGAGCAGTACTTC
TRBJ2-7	TRBV18	.	CASSPSSYEQYF	TGTGCCAGCTCACCGAGCTCCTACGAGCAGTACTTC
TRBJ1-3	TRBV7-9	TRBD1	CASSTPADRASGNTIYF	TGTGCCAGCAGCACCCCCGCGGACAGGGCTTCGGGAAACACCATATATTTT
TRBJ2-7	TRBV7-2	TRBD2	CASSSSVQRGVSYEQYF	TGTGCCAGCAGCTCGAGCGTTCAGCGGGGAGTTTCCTACGAGCAGTACTTC
TRBJ2-1	TRBV7-3	.	CASSSLAGYNEQFF	TGTGCCAGCAGCTCCTTAGCTGGATACAATGAGCAGTTCTTC
TRBJ2-7	TRBV18	.	CASSPSGTSSYEQYF	TGTGCCAGCTCACCTTCCGGGACAAGCTCCTACGAGCAGTACTTC
TRBJ2-2	TRBV7-2	TRBD2	CASSLTGGAGTGELFF	TGTGCCAGCAGCCTAACGGGGGGGGCGGGGACCGGGGAGCTGTTTTTT
TRBJ2-1	TRBV7-2	TRBD1	CASSLSGGPYNEQFF	TGTGCCAGCAGCTTATCAGGGGGCCCCTACAATGAGCAGTTCTTC
TRBJ2-7	TRBV28	TRBD2	CASSSPPGLAALEQYF	TGTGCCAGCAGTTCCCCACCGGGACTAGCGGCCCTCGAGCAGTACTTC